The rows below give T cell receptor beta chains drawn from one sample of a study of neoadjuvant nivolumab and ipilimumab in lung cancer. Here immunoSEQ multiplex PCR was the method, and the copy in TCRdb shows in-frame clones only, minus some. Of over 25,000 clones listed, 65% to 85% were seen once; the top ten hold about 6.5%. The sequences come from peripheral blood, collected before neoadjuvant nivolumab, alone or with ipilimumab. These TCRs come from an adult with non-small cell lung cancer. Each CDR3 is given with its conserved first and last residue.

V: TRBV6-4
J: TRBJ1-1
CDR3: CASSETVGTEAFF

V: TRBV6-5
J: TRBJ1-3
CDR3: CASSTGGLSGNTIYF

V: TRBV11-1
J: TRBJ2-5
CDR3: CASSLLAGEETQYF

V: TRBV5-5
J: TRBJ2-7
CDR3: CASSFWGQASYEQYF

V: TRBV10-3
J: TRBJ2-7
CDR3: CAISEPGTFYEQYF

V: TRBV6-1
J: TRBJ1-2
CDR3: CASGTGQSYTF

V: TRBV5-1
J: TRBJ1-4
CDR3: CASSPEGRGGKIGKLFF

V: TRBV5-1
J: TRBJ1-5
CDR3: CASSQGPGTGQPQHF

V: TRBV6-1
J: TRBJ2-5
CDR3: CASSETSGRPGETQYF

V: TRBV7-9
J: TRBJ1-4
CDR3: CASSFASTNEKLFF

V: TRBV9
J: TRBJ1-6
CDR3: CALQPFHGDRGLRRNSPLHF

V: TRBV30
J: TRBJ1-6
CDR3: CAWNSQGYYNSPLHF

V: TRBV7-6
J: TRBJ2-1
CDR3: CASSYSGGVYNEQFF

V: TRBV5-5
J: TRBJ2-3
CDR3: CASSRATDTQYF

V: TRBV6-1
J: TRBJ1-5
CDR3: CASSEGPEINQPQHF

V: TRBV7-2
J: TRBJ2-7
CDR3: CASSLRRDPLYEQYF

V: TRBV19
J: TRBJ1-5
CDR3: CASSIVDQPQHF

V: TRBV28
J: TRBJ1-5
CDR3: CASTPGGTNQPQHF

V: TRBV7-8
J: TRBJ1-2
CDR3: CASSLARGQAAYGYTF

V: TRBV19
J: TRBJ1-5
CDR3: CASSLLGDQPQHF

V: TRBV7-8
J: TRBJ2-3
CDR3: CASSLEGMGTDTQYF

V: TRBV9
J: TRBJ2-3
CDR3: CASSVTFGSTDTQYF

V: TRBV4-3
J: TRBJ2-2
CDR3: CASSQDSAGHGELFF

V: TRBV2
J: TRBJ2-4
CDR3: CASSSSRDAKTKNIQYF

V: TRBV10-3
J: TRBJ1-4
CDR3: CAISAGTGTNEKLFF

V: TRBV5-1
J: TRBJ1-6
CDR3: CASGDREDSPLHF

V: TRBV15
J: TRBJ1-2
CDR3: CATSRDRFTNYGYTF

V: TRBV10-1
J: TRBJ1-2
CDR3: CASSVAANYGYTF

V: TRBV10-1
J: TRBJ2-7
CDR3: CASSDGPYEQYF

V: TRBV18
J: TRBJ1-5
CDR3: CASSPEDRASNQPQHF

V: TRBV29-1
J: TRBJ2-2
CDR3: CSVSNRGDTGELFF

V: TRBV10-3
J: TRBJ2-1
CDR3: CAISDAGRSYNEQFF

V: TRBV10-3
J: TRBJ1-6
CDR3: CAISSGLWNSPLHF

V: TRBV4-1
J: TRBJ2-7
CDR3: CASSSRLEAYEQYF

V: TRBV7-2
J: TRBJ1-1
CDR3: CASSYGRGGTEAFF

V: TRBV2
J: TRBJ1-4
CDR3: CASSQGWGPEKLFF

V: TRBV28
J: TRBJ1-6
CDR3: CASNTGYSPLHF

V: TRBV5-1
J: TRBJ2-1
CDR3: CASSLLRQNNEQFF

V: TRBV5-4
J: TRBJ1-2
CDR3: CASSSPRHDGYTF

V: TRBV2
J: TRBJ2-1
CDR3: CASRDEAREQFF